This T cell receptor beta chain was recovered during a study of blood T cell repertoires in COVID-19. Study information: Sites across the United States, Italy and Spain contributed samples from acute and convalescent COVID-19.

Recovered status applied to Cohort 3 donors who had two consecutive negative PCRs. It also applied to those with clearance or with symptom resolution. This CDR3 contains 13 residues. Germline CDR1 SGHRS, CDR2 YFSETQ. V was cut by 5 bases and J by 3 bases, with 11 bases left in between. Produced via immunoSEQ multiplex PCR; TCRdb's table is partial and in-frame only. This sample has approximately 180,000 clones, with 84% found just once. The sample comprised PBMCs or T cells enriched from blood (not recorded which). The receptor was derived from a middle-aged man who had recovered from COVID-19. The chain uses TRBV5-1 and TRBJ1-2; perhaps TRBD1 as D (5 bases). CDR3 residues: CASRGEVHYGYTF. The CDR3 DNA reads as TGCGCCAGCAGAGGGGAGGTACACTATGGCTACACCTTC.